This entry lists 28 T cell receptor beta chains sequenced from one sample in a study of CD8 T cells in Susac syndrome (dated by TCRdb to between 2019 and 2020). Library construction relied on the immunoSEQ multiplex PCR assay. RNA was extracted using the RNeasy kit, and roughly 0.5 to 1 ug of the RNA was reverse transcribed with random hexamers. The public reads were run again by TCRdb, first through fastp at Q25 and then through MiXCR, and only productive beta chains were kept. All rows with the same CDR3 protein become a single entry with the most common DNA and genes. In this sample the table shows about 110,000 distinct CDR3 sequences, roughly 94% of which occur a single time. The ten largest clones capture around 0.4% of the sample. Input material: CD8+ T cells from PBMCs. These TCRs come from a human donor with Susac syndrome.

V and J are TRBV12-3 or TRBV12-4 and TRBJ1-3, with D unclear. V lost 6 bases and J 4 bases, leaving 7 bases between the germline ends. CDR3 length equals 12 residues. CDR3 sequence (DNA): TGTGCCAGCAGCACCGGGGGAAACACCATATATTTT. It is translated as CASSTGGNTIYF.

The J gene is TRBJ2-3, the V gene TRBV9; 11 nucleotides agree with TRBD2. Unmatched junction bases numbered 8, after V lost 3 bases and J lost 5 bases. Looked up from germline, CDR1 is SGDLS and CDR2 is YYNGEE. The CDR3 is 16 residues long. In nucleotides, the CDR3 is TGTGCCAGCAGCGCCCCTCTAGCGGGGGGCCGAGATACGCAGTATTTT. Translation: CASSAPLAGGRDTQYF.

This rearrangement joins TRBV19 to TRBJ2-1, with 7 nucleotides matching TRBD2. CDR1 is LNHDA and CDR2 is SQIVND in the germline V gene (reference sequence). This CDR3 comprises 12 residues. V was clipped by 6 bases and J by 4 bases; unmatched bases: 0. CDR3 nucleotide sequence: TGTGCCAGTAGCGGGGGGTACAATGAGCAGTTCTTC. It translates to CASSGGYNEQFF.

J is TRBJ2-7 and V is TRBV7-9, with D maybe TRBD2 (7 bases). Trimming shortened V by 3 bases and J by 3 bases, and 12 bases separated the two germline ends. CDR3 length: 14 amino acids. CDR1 is SEHNR and CDR2 is FQNEAQ in the germline V gene (reference sequence). Here the CDR3 reads CASSFGGPVYEQYF. CDR3 coding DNA: TGTGCCAGCAGCTTCGGGGGGCCCGTCTACGAGCAGTACTTC.

Here the CDR3 DNA reads TGTGCCACCAGCACAACCCTTTCGGGCTACGAGCAGTACTTC. Amino acids: CATSTTLSGYEQYF. The chain recombines TRBV15 with TRBJ2-7; D remains unclear. CDR3 length: 14 amino acids. The germline V gene has CDR1 LNHNV and CDR2 YYDKDF (reference sequence). V was pared by 4 bases and J by 3 bases, with 13 bases between.

The V call is TRBV5-6, the J call TRBJ2-1, with D possibly being TRBD1 or TRBD2 (5 bases each). There are 16 residues in the CDR3. The V gene lost 0 bases and the J gene lost 5 bases, with 15 bases spanning the gap. CDR1 and CDR2 from the germline V gene are SGHDT and YYEEEE. CDR3 sequence reads: CASSLANMGTHNEQFF. The CDR3 nucleotides read TGTGCCAGCAGCTTGGCCAATATGGGGACCCACAATGAGCAGTTCTTC.

The chain is built from TRBV27 and TRBJ1-1; TRBD1 matches at 9 bases. Germline CDR1 and CDR2: MNHEY and SMNVEV (reference sequence). The CDR3 sequence is 12 residues long. V was clipped by 8 bases and J by 6 bases; unmatched bases: 4. CDR3 DNA: TGTGCCAGCCGTACAGGGGGCTCTGAAGCTTTCTTT. As protein: CASRTGGSEAFF.

This chain uses TRBV9 with TRBJ2-7; TRBD2 matches 13 bases. J was trimmed by 4 bases and V by 2 bases; bases with no gene match: 6. Germline lookup yields CDR1 SGDLS and CDR2 YYNGEE. The CDR3 is made up of 16 amino acids. DNA for the CDR3: TGTGCCAGCAGCGTCACTAGCGGGGGGGCCCTTTACGAGCAGTACTTC. Residues: CASSVTSGGALYEQYF. The complete variable domain, with remaining parts taken from reference TRBV9 and TRBJ2-7, reads DSGVTQTPKHLITATGQRVTLRCSPRSGDLSVYWYQQSLDQGLQFLIQYYNGEERAKGNILERFSAQQFPDLHSELNLSSLELGDSALYFCASSVTSGGALYEQYFGPGTRLTVT.

The chain employs TRBV6-2 or TRBV6-3 and TRBJ2-1; TRBD2 might be the D (6 bases). Germline-derived CDR1 and CDR2 are MNHEY and SVGEGT. The V and J ends lost 7 bases and 0 bases respectively, with 13 bases between them. CDR3 length: 15 amino acids. The CDR3 region has the DNA TGTGCCAGCATTGAACGGGAGAGCTCCTACAATGAGCAGTTCTTC. The encoded protein is CASIERESSYNEQFF.

The V and J genes are TRBV20-1 and TRBJ2-4; D is ambiguous. Germline V gene lookup returns CDR1 DFQATT and CDR2 SNEGSKA (reference sequence). The CDR3 is 14 residues long. Trimming took off 1 base at V and 0 bases at J, with 7 bases between the two ends. CDR3 sequence reads: CSARARLAKNIQYF. Here the CDR3 DNA reads TGCAGTGCTAGAGCACGATTAGCCAAAAACATTCAGTACTTC.

V gene TRBV12-5 combines with J gene TRBJ1-2; D gene ambiguous. Trimming took off 2 bases at V and 8 bases at J, with 6 bases between the two ends. The CDR3 runs 11 residues. Germline-derived CDR1 and CDR2 are LGHNT and FRNRAP. The CDR3 sequence is CASGLPGGYTF. The CDR3 nucleotides read TGTGCTAGTGGTTTGCCGGGAGGCTACACCTTC.

The chain joins TRBV13 to TRBJ2-1, with 8 bases that match TRBD2. Per the germline V gene, CDR1 is PRHDT and CDR2 is FYEKMQ (reference sequence). The CDR3 spans 15 residues. V trimming: 7 bases; J trimming: 2 bases; junction bases outside the gene matches: 7. CDR3: CASNQAGEPYNEQFF. In DNA form, the CDR3 reads TGTGCCAGCAACCAAGCGGGAGAGCCCTACAATGAGCAGTTCTTC.

The J gene is TRBJ1-4, the V gene TRBV27; a weak D match, TRBD1 (6 bases). This CDR3 is built from 15 residues. From germline, CDR1 is MNHEY and CDR2 SMNVEV (reference sequence). The V and J ends lost 5 bases and 7 bases respectively, with 17 bases between them. DNA for the CDR3: TGTGCCAGCAGTGGTTTAGGGGGGTACGGTGAAAAACTGTTTTTT. Its translation is CASSGLGGYGEKLFF.

The chain links TRBV29-1 to TRBJ1-2; TRBD1 might be the D (5 bases). The germline V and J ends were trimmed by 1 base and 6 bases, with 18 bases remaining between them. The germline V gene has CDR1 SQVTM and CDR2 ANQGSEA. This CDR3 comprises 15 residues. CDR3 in DNA: TGCAGCGTTGAAGCCTTGGGGCAGGGCACCCATGGCTACACCTTC. It codes for CSVEALGQGTHGYTF.

The chain recombines TRBV4-1 with TRBJ2-5; no definite D call. Germline-derived CDR1 and CDR2 are MGHRA and YSYEKL. Trimming shortened V by 3 bases and J by 2 bases, and 13 bases separated the two germline ends. The CDR3 loop spans 15 amino acids. The DNA for the CDR3 is TGCGCCAGCAGCCACACGCGTAAGCTACAAGAGACCCAGTACTTC. This codes for CASSHTRKLQETQYF.

The genes are TRBV25-1 and TRBJ2-7; 7 bases match TRBD1. There are 10 residues in the CDR3. Germline trimming cut 10 bases from V and 6 bases from J; bases unmatched to any gene: 3. Germline CDR1 reads MGHDK; CDR2 reads SYGVNS. As DNA, the CDR3 is TGTGCCACCTCAGGGGGCGAGCAGTACTTC. Translated, it gives CATSGGEQYF.

The V and J genes are TRBV4-1 and TRBJ1-1; 9 bases map to TRBD1. Germline values: CDR1 MGHRA, CDR2 YSYEKL. V lost 2 bases, J lost 5 bases, and 3 bases stayed unmatched. This CDR3 contains 14 residues. The CDR3 here is CASSQWDRDTEAFF. The DNA of the CDR3 is TGCGCCAGCAGCCAATGGGACAGGGATACTGAAGCTTTCTTT.

The CDR3 here is CASSLLQGDGYTF. CDR3 sequence (DNA): TGTGCCAGCAGTTTATTACAGGGGGATGGCTACACCTTC. V is TRBV12-3 or TRBV12-4 and J is TRBJ1-2, with 8 positions matching TRBD1. The CDR3 has 13 amino acids. V was pared by 2 bases and J by 6 bases, with 2 bases of the junction left unmatched.

CDR3 DNA sequence: TGTGCCACCGATCCGGGACAGGGGGCCGGGGAGACCCAGTACTTC. Translated: CATDPGQGAGETQYF. The chain joins TRBV25-1 to TRBJ2-5; 12 bases agree with TRBD1. The CDR3 is 15 residues long. Looked up from germline, CDR1 is MGHDK and CDR2 is SYGVNS. V lost 10 bases and J lost 5; bases outside the gene matches: 11.

This chain connects TRBV12-5 to TRBJ2-5, with D possibly TRBD2 on 6 matching bases. The CDR3 loop spans 13 amino acids. V lost 1 base and J lost 3, with 6 bases in between. CDR1 and CDR2 from the germline V gene are LGHNT and FRNRAP. Here the CDR3 reads CASGLGGEETQYF. The CDR3 DNA follows: TGTGCTAGTGGTTTGGGGGGGGAAGAGACCCAGTACTTC.

V gene TRBV7-9 combines with J gene TRBJ2-3, with D possibly TRBD1 on 5 matching bases. CDR3 length equals 14 residues. Germline V CDR1 and CDR2: SEHNR, FQNEAQ (reference sequence). The V end was cut by 8 bases, the J end by 2 bases, with 14 bases between. The CDR3 protein is CASLGAVPTDTQYF. CDR3 nucleotides: TGTGCCAGCCTAGGGGCAGTGCCCACAGATACGCAGTATTTT. Looking up the rest from reference TRBV7-9 and TRBJ2-3 gives the full variable domain: DTGVSQNPRHKITKRGQNVTFRCDPISEHNRLYWYRQTLGQGPEFLTYFQNEAQLEKSRLLSDRFSAERPKGSFSTLEIQRTEQGDSAMYLCASLGAVPTDTQYFGPGTRLTVL.

The J gene is TRBJ2-3, the V gene TRBV24-1; D gene uncertain. The CDR3 loop spans 16 amino acids. V lost 2 bases to trimming and J lost 1 base, with 12 bases between them. Per the germline V gene, CDR1 is KGHDR and CDR2 is SFDVKD. The CDR3 DNA sequence: TGTGCCACCAGTGATTCCGATTCCGAAGGCACAGATACGCAGTATTTT. This translates into CATSDSDSEGTDTQYF.

This clonotype was seen once. The chain combines TRBV29-1 with TRBJ2-3, with TRBD2 identical over 8 bases. The CDR3 contains 16 residues. V lost 8 bases and J lost 1; bases outside the gene matches: 14. Germline values: CDR1 SQVTM, CDR2 ANQGSEA. CDR3 residues: CSFPGLGHAGTDTQYF. CDR3 coding DNA: TGCAGCTTCCCGGGACTAGGGCACGCCGGCACAGATACGCAGTATTTT.

V and J are TRBV2 and TRBJ2-3; maybe TRBD2 (5 bases). In germline, CDR1 is SNHLY, CDR2 FYNNEI. CDR3 length equals 13 residues. The ends were cut back, 4 bases at V and 2 bases at J, with 7 bases in the middle. The CDR3 protein is CASSGGDTDTQYF. Here the CDR3 DNA reads TGTGCCAGCAGTGGGGGAGACACAGATACGCAGTATTTT.

The rearrangement links TRBV7-9 to TRBJ2-2; TRBD1 matches at 7 bases. V was clipped by 4 bases and J by 7 bases; unmatched bases: 12. The CDR3 is 16 amino acids. Germline loops: CDR1 SEHNR, CDR2 FQNEAQ (reference sequence). The CDR3 bases are TGTGCCAGCAGCTCCTCGACAGGGCCTGAGGGCGGGGAGCTGTTTTTT. This codes for CASSSSTGPEGGELFF.

The V and J genes are TRBV9 and TRBJ2-1; 7 positions agree with TRBD2. The CDR3 is 17 residues long. Germline loops: CDR1 SGDLS, CDR2 YYNGEE. J lost 5 bases, V lost 1 base, and 12 bases had no gene match. In DNA form, the CDR3 reads TGTGCCAGCAGCGTATCGGGAGGACTGGGCAAGAACAATGAGCAGTTCTTC. Translation gives CASSVSGGLGKNNEQFF.

J is TRBJ1-1 and V is TRBV4-3; D gene unclear. V was cut by 2 bases and J by 1 base, with 5 bases left in between. This CDR3 is built from 13 residues. The V gene's germline CDR1 is LGHNA and CDR2 YSLEER. The CDR3 DNA is TGCGCCAGCAGCCAAAGTGGGAACACTGAAGCTTTCTTT. It translates to CASSQSGNTEAFF.

The chain is built from TRBV29-1 and TRBJ2-5, with D unresolved. The V and J ends lost 4 bases and 5 bases respectively, with 11 bases between them. The germline V gene has CDR1 SQVTM and CDR2 ANQGSEA. The CDR3 runs 12 residues. CDR3 in amino acids: CSVVASMETQYF. The CDR3 DNA reads as TGCAGCGTTGTGGCTAGTATGGAGACCCAGTACTTC.